This TCR beta chain is drawn from a study of T-cell reconstitution after alpha-beta-depleted transplantation in children. V was trimmed by 0 bases and J by 0 bases, leaving 11 bases between them. The germline V gene encodes CDR1 SGHRS and CDR2 YFSETQ. The CDR3 covers 16 residues. Many counts were recorded for this clonotype. Library preparation (for TCRbeta) was performed with unique molecular identifiers. One entry per CDR3 protein, called by TCRdb with MiXCR from the PCR reads. The repertoire consists of about 91,000 distinct CDR3 sequences, with roughly 8.4% occurring once and the leading ten covering about 7%.

This material consisted of PBMCs from the stem cell graft donor, taken from the stem cell graft. The chain uses TRBV5-1 and TRBJ2-3; D not resolved. The sequence was collected from a human donor who donated a stem cell graft to a child with congenital amegakaryocytic thrombocytopenia. CDR3: CASSLGRSPSTDTQYF. CDR3 in DNA: TGCGCCAGCAGCTTGGGGCGCTCACCTAGCACAGATACGCAGTATTTT.